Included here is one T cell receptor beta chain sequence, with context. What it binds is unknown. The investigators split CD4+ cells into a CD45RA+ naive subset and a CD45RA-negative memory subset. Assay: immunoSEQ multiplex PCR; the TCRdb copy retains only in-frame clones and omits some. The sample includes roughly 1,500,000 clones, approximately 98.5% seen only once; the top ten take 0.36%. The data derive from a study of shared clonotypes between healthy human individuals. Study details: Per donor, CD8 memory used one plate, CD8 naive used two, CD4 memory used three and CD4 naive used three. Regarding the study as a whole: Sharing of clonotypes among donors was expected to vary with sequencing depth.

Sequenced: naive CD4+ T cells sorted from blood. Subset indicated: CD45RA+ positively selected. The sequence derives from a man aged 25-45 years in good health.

The DNA for the CDR3 is TGTGCCAGCAGAGGGGGACAGAACTATGGCTACACCTTC. It yields the protein CASRGGQNYGYTF. V and J are TRBV6-5 and TRBJ1-2; 7 bases line up with TRBD1. The CDR3 is 13 residues long. From germline, CDR1 is MNHEY and CDR2 SVGAGI. J gave up 2 bases and V 6 bases, and 3 bases lay outside the gene matches.